The 22 T cell receptor beta chains below come from one sample, sequenced in a study of blood T cell repertoires in COVID-19. TCRdb's copy holds only in-frame clones and misses some; the assay was immunoSEQ multiplex PCR. The table includes fewer than 90,000 clones, approximately 90% detected once. Sequencing used peripheral blood. These receptors all stem from a man aged 55 to 70 with acute or convalescent COVID-19.

There are a few counts of this clone. This chain connects TRBV19 to TRBJ1-5, with 7 bases identical to TRBD1. V was clipped by 6 bases and J by 1 base; unmatched bases: 12. The CDR3 has 17 amino acids. The germline V gene has CDR1 LNHDA and CDR2 SQIVND (reference sequence). Here the CDR3 DNA reads TGTGCCAGTAGGCAGGTTCGGGCGGGACAGAGCAATCAGCCCCAGCATTTT. It encodes CASRQVRAGQSNQPQHF.

A word on this clone: Other DNA sequences in the same sample also yield this CDR3. The chain recombines TRBV6-5 with TRBJ2-7, with 11 bases lining up with TRBD2. From germline, CDR1 is MNHEY and CDR2 SVGAGI. The CDR3 loop spans 14 amino acids. V gave up 8 bases and J gave up 1 base; unmatched junction bases: 4. The CDR3 nucleotides are TGTGCCAGCTCCTGGACTAGCGGGTCCTACGAGCAGTACTTC. The encoded protein is CASSWTSGSYEQYF.

CDR3 region: CASGPTGLAGTDTQYF. The CDR3 DNA follows: TGTGCCAGTGGCCCAACGGGACTAGCGGGGACAGATACGCAGTATTTT. The chain recombines TRBV19 with TRBJ2-3; 13 nucleotides match TRBD2. The CDR3 covers 16 residues. CDR1 is LNHDA and CDR2 is SQIVND in the germline V gene (reference sequence). Germline trimming cut 8 bases from V and 3 bases from J; bases unmatched to any gene: 8. Together with reference TRBV19 and TRBJ2-3, the CDR3 gives the full variable domain: DGGITQSPKYLFRKEGQNVTLSCEQNLNHDAMYWYRQDPGQGLRLIYYSQIVNDFQKGDIAEGYSVSREKKESFPLTVTSAQKNPTAFYLCASGPTGLAGTDTQYFGPGTRLTVL.

In nucleotides, the CDR3 is TGTGCCAGTAGTAACTACAGGGAGGGCGGTTCACCCCTCCACTTT. This codes for CASSNYREGGSPLHF. The V gene is TRBV19, the J gene TRBJ1-6, with D perhaps matching TRBD1 (6 bases). CDR1 is LNHDA, CDR2 SQIVND, per germline (reference sequence). Trimming left V 4 bases short and J 9 bases short, with 16 bases between. There are 15 residues in the CDR3.

This clone was counted once. The chain uses TRBV4-1 and TRBJ2-7; TRBD1 matches 12 bases. From germline, CDR1 is MGHRA and CDR2 YSYEKL. J gave up 5 bases and V 4 bases, and 12 bases lay outside the gene matches. This CDR3 is built from 17 residues. The chain's CDR3 is CASSRQSGTGGYDEQYF. The CDR3 DNA follows: TGCGCCAGCAGCCGTCAGAGCGGGACAGGGGGCTATGACGAGCAGTACTTC.

The chain uses TRBV19 and TRBJ2-3; 7 bases are shared with TRBD2. Germline trimming cut 5 bases from V and 7 bases from J; bases unmatched to any gene: 18. The CDR3 consists of 17 residues. Per germline, CDR1 LNHDA and CDR2 SQIVND (reference sequence). The CDR3 here is CASSSPPVGGLSNTQYF. CDR3 in DNA: TGTGCCAGTAGTTCCCCCCCTGTGGGAGGGCTATCGAATACGCAGTATTTT. Combining the CDR3 with reference TRBV19 and TRBJ2-3 gives the whole variable domain DGGITQSPKYLFRKEGQNVTLSCEQNLNHDAMYWYRQDPGQGLRLIYYSQIVNDFQKGDIAEGYSVSREKKESFPLTVTSAQKNPTAFYLCASSSPPVGGLSNTQYFGPGTRLTVL.

V gene TRBV12-3 or TRBV12-4 combines with J gene TRBJ2-2, with D unclear. This CDR3 is built from 13 residues. V was trimmed by 5 bases and J by 5 bases, leaving 9 bases between them. The CDR3 spells CASSGPITGELFF. CDR3 nucleotide sequence: TGTGCCAGCAGTGGCCCGATTACCGGGGAGCTGTTTTTT.

The genes are TRBV7-9 and TRBJ2-5; TRBD1 agrees at 8 bases. Germline V gene sequence: CDR1 SEHNR, CDR2 FQNEAQ (reference sequence). There are 17 residues in the CDR3. Trimming cost V 3 bases and J 4 bases; bases outside gene matches: 13. The CDR3 DNA follows: TGTGCCAGCAGCTTCCACTGGCAGGGGGCAGTGCGAGAGACCCAGTACTTC. This encodes CASSFHWQGAVRETQYF.

V is TRBV6-6 and J is TRBJ2-7, with 12 bases identical to TRBD2. Germline-derived CDR1 and CDR2 are MNHNY and SVGAGI (reference sequence). Trimming removed 4 bases from V and 0 bases from J; junction bases left unmatched: 1. The CDR3 length is 15 residues. CDR3 sequence (DNA): TGTGCCAGCAGTTTGACTAGCGGGAGCTCCTACGAGCAGTACTTC. This codes for CASSLTSGSSYEQYF.

V and J are TRBV19 and TRBJ1-5; D is perhaps TRBD1 (6 bases). The CDR3 runs 18 residues. The V end was cut by 1 base, the J end by 3 bases, with 19 bases between. Looked up from germline, CDR1 is LNHDA and CDR2 is SQIVND (reference sequence). CDR3 nucleotides: TGTGCCAGTAGTATAGTGCCTAATCGGACAGCAAACAATCAGCCCCAGCATTTT. Translation: CASSIVPNRTANNQPQHF.

V usage is TRBV12-3 or TRBV12-4 and J usage is TRBJ1-2; a weak D match, TRBD1 (6 bases). The CDR3 runs to 13 residues. The V end was cut by 1 base, the J end by 8 bases, with 11 bases between. CDR3 loop: CASSLDRAGGYTF. Here the CDR3 DNA reads TGTGCCAGCAGTTTAGACAGGGCCGGGGGCTACACCTTC.

The chain links TRBV6-2 or TRBV6-3 to TRBJ2-7; possible D gene TRBD1, 6 bases. Trimming stripped 0 bases from V and 4 bases from J, with 13 bases between. The CDR3 runs 15 residues. Germline CDR1 and CDR2: MNHEY and SVGEGT. CDR3 loop: CASSYSPQGMYEQYF. CDR3 in DNA: TGTGCCAGCAGTTACTCCCCACAGGGTATGTACGAGCAGTACTTC.

The chain combines TRBV10-3 with TRBJ2-7, with D possibly matching TRBD2 (6 bases). Trimming removed 6 bases from V and 0 bases from J, with 9 bases in between. The CDR3 is 13 amino acids. Per germline, CDR1 ENHRY and CDR2 SYGVKD. CDR3: CAISPTSSYEQYF. The DNA for the CDR3 is TGTGCCATCAGCCCGACTAGCTCCTACGAGCAGTACTTC.

The chain joins TRBV30 to TRBJ2-7, with TRBD1 as a possible D gene (5 bases). V lost 0 bases, J lost 2 bases, and 29 bases lay in between. CDR1 GTSNPN and CDR2 SVGIG come from the germline V gene (reference sequence). The CDR3 is made up of 20 amino acids. CDR3 nucleotide sequence: TGTGCCTGGAGTGTCCGTGACTCAGGGCTGACCAGTCTGTGGACCTACGAGCAGTACTTC. As protein: CAWSVRDSGLTSLWTYEQYF.

About this clone: At one of its ends the junction is not consistent with the germline gene, which may arise from a read error. V gene TRBV7-9 combines with J gene TRBJ2-2, with a weak D call TRBD2 (6 bases). The germline V gene has CDR1 SEHNR and CDR2 FQNEAQ (reference sequence). The CDR3 extends over 10 amino acids. CDR3 protein: CASSSRLVFW. Written as DNA, the CDR3 is TGTGCCAGCAGCTCCCGACTAGTTTTTTGG.

The J gene is TRBJ1-3, the V gene TRBV9, with D possibly TRBD1 on 5 matching bases. This CDR3 is built from 14 residues. Trimming removed 0 bases at V and 7 bases at J, with 11 bases between. Germline values: CDR1 SGDLS, CDR2 YYNGEE. The CDR3 spells CASSVGQGSNTIYF. The CDR3 nucleotides are TGTGCCAGCAGCGTAGGCCAGGGTTCTAACACCATATATTTT.

The rearrangement joins TRBV9 to TRBJ2-1, with a tentative D call TRBD2 (5 bases). Germline V gene lookup returns CDR1 SGDLS and CDR2 YYNGEE. This CDR3 contains 13 residues. The V end was cut by 4 bases, the J end by 2 bases, with 7 bases between. The CDR3 nucleotides read TGTGCCAGCAGCCCCGGGACCTACAATGAGCAGTTCTTC. Its protein product is CASSPGTYNEQFF.

J is TRBJ2-1 and V is TRBV21-1; no check of the table's D call, TRBD2, against the DNA was made. TRBV21-1 is a documented pseudogene. There are 14 residues in the CDR3. CDR3 amino acids: CASPGLAGYNEQFF. DNA for the CDR3: TGTGCCAGTCCTGGACTAGCGGGTTACAATGAGCAGTTCTTC.

The chain couples TRBV7-2 to TRBJ1-4, with D unresolved. This CDR3 has 15 residues. The V gene's germline CDR1 is SGHTA and CDR2 FQGNSA. The germline V and J ends were trimmed by 1 base and 0 bases, with 6 bases remaining between them. Here the CDR3 DNA reads TGTGCCAGCAGCTTAGGTTCGGCAACTAATGAAAAACTGTTTTTT. This sequence encodes CASSLGSATNEKLFF.

V is TRBV5-6 and J is TRBJ2-2, with 7 bases that match TRBD1. The CDR3 is made up of 14 amino acids. V shed 4 bases, J shed 6 bases, and the junction held 6 bases outside the gene matches. CDR1 and CDR2 from the germline V gene are SGHDT and YYEEEE. The CDR3 here is CASSRDRVPGELFF. In nucleotides, the CDR3 is TGTGCCAGCAGCCGTGACAGGGTCCCCGGGGAGCTGTTTTTT.

The CDR3 region has the DNA TGTGCCAGCAGCCCCCGGGACAGGGGAGGTTCACCCCTCCACTTT. This translates into CASSPRDRGGSPLHF. This chain uses TRBV9 with TRBJ1-6; 10 bases map to TRBD1. With V trimmed by 4 bases and J by 9 bases, 7 bases remained unmatched. The CDR3 totals 15 residues. Germline loops: CDR1 SGDLS, CDR2 YYNGEE. Full variable domain (outside the CDR3, taken from reference TRBV9 and TRBJ1-6): DSGVTQTPKHLITATGQRVTLRCSPRSGDLSVYWYQQSLDQGLQFLIQYYNGEERAKGNILERFSAQQFPDLHSELNLSSLELGDSALYFCASSPRDRGGSPLHFGNGTRLTVT.

This clone appeared a few times. The chain links TRBV5-1 to TRBJ1-1; weak D call: TRBD1 (5 bases). The CDR3 is 14 amino acids. Germline loops: CDR1 SGHRS, CDR2 YFSETQ. Trimming stripped 0 bases from V and 7 bases from J, with 13 bases between. CDR3 bases: TGCGCCAGCAGCTTGGATGGGGGGAGAGGTGAAGCTTTCTTT. It encodes CASSLDGGRGEAFF.